This T cell receptor (beta chain) was recovered during a study of T cells in Graves' hyperthyroidism and ophthalmopathy. This clonotype was seen at least ten times. As yet, its antigen is unknown. Germline CDR1 and CDR2: SEHNR and FQNEAQ (reference sequence). V was pared by 6 bases and J by 5 bases, with 11 bases between. The CDR3 contains 13 residues. Researchers amplified the TCR beta CDR3 regions from RNA transcripts. The HTBI set primed first-round TCR CDR3 RT-PCR. From the multiplex PCR reads, TCRdb called clonotypes with MiXCR, one entry per CDR3 protein. This repertoire shows approximately 590,000 distinct CDR3 sequences, less than 20% found once; its top ten account for approximately 7%. Graves' hyperthyroidism was deemed stable absent ophthalmopathy progression within 18 months. The source of the PBMCs was less than 12 ml of fresh peripheral blood. Study results and limitations: Most thyroid clonotypes expanded above 0.001 appeared in blood too.

Material for sequencing was blood. This TCR came from a woman aged 25-40 years with Graves' hyperthyroidism. The V call is TRBV7-9, the J call TRBJ2-1; unclear D gene. CDR3 residues: CASSPNLDNEQFF. In nucleotides, the CDR3 is TGTGCCAGCAGTCCCAATCTTGACAATGAGCAGTTCTTC.